These T cell receptor beta chains were read from a single sample in a study of cytomegalovirus exposure and HLA in healthy donors. Generated by immunoSEQ multiplex PCR, the TCRdb table keeps only in-frame clones and is missing some. The sample shows 90,000 to 120,000 clones, about three quarters of them seen only once. The sequenced sample consisted of PBMCs. The source of these receptors is a man aged 60-69 years in good health and CMV-seropositive. The CDR3 runs from the conserved cysteine through the conserved F or W. A D gene is named only where the DNA matches it firmly. Rows may omit the clone size; those that give it use once, few, many or a size class.

>.|TRBJ2-1|TRBD2|TRBV19
TGTGCCAGTAGTTCGTTGACTAGCGGGGGAGGGAATGAGCAGTTCTTC
CASSSLTSGGGNEQFF
>.|TRBJ2-5|TRBD2|TRBV6-1
TGTGCCAGCAGTGCGGCTAGCGGGCCCCCAGGGGACCAGTACTTC
CASSAASGPPGDQYF
>.|TRBJ2-2|TRBD1|TRBV5-1
TGCGCCAGCAGCCCGACTGGGACAGGGCGTTTCACCGGGGAGCTGTTTTTT
CASSPTGTGRFTGELFF
>.|TRBJ2-7|TRBD1|TRBV28
TGTGCCAGCAGACCACCGGGACAGGGGAGGTACGAGCAGTACTTC
CASRPPGQGRYEQYF
>.|TRBJ2-4|TRBD2|TRBV29-1
TGCAGCGCCCTTAGCGGGGGCCCGTCTGGCAAAAACATTCAGTACTTC
CSALSGGPSGKNIQYF
>.|TRBJ1-1|TRBD1|TRBV18
TGTGCCAGCTCCAAAACAGGGGTGGACACTGAAGCTTTCTTT
CASSKTGVDTEAFF
>.|TRBJ1-4|TRBD1|TRBV7-9
TGTGCCAGCAGCTCCCGCAGGGGGCGCGATGAAAAACTGTTTTTT
CASSSRRGRDEKLFF
>few|TRBJ1-5|TRBD1|TRBV10-3
TGTGCCATCAGTGAGTCAGGACAGGGAAAAGAGCCCCAGCATTTT
CAISESGQGKEPQHF
>.|TRBJ2-4|.|TRBV19
TGTGCCAGTACCTCAGGGCGCTCTGCCAAAAACATTCAGTACTTC
CASTSGRSAKNIQYF
>.|TRBJ1-5|.|TRBV5-1
TGCGCCAGCAGCTTGGCGGGGGTGAATGATCAGCCCCAGCATTTT
CASSLAGVNDQPQHF
>.|TRBJ1-5|.|TRBV6-1
TGTGCCACCGACAGTGGGGGGGGTTGGCAGCCCCAGCATTTT
CATDSGGGWQPQHF
>.|TRBJ1-4|.|TRBV6-1
TGTGCCAGCAGTGTCCTGGGAGGGGGGCTTAGGTCCGCAACTAATGAAAAACTGTTTTTT
CASSVLGGGLRSATNEKLFF